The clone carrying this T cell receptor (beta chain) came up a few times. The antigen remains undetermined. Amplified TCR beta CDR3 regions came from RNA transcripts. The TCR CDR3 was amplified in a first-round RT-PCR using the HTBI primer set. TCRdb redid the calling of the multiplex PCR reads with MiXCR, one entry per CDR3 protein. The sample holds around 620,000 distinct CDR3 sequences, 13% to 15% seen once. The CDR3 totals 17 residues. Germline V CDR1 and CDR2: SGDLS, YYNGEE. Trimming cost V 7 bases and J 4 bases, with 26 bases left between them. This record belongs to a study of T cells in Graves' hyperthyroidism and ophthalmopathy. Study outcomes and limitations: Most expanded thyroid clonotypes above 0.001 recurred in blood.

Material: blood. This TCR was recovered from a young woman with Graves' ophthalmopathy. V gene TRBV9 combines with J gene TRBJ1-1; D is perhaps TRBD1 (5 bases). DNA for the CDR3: TGTGCCAGCTCAACGTACCCCTTGACGGGGGGAGGCACTGAAGCTTTCTTT. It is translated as CASSTYPLTGGGTEAFF.